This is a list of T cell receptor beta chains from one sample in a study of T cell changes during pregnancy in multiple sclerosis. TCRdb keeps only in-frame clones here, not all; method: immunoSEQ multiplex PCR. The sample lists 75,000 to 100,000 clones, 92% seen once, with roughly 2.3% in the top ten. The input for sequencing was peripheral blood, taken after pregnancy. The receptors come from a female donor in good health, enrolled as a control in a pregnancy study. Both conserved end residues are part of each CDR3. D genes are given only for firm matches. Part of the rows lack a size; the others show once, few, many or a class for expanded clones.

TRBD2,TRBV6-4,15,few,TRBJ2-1,TGTGCCAGCAGTGACTCTAGCGGGGACTACAATGAGCAGTTCTTC,CASSDSSGDYNEQFF
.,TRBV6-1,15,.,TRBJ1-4,TGTGCCAGCAGTGAAGGAAGGGGCGGGGATGAAAAACTGTTTTTT,CASSEGRGGDEKLFF
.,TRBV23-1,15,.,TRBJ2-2,TGCGCCAGCAGTCAAGCGCCTTGGGGCCCCGGGGAGCTGTTTTTT,CASSQAPWGPGELFF
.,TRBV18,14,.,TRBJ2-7,TGTGCCAGCTCACCACTTCACGGGGACTACGAGCAGTACTTC,CASSPLHGDYEQYF
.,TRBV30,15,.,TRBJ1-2,TGTGCCTGGAGCCCCCGGCGGTTCGGAGCGGGTGGCTACACCTTC,CAWSPRRFGAGGYTF
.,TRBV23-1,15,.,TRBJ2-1,TGCGCCAGCACCCACCGGGACACTACTAGGAATGAGCAGTTCTTC,CASTHRDTTRNEQFF
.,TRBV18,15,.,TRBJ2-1,TGTGCCAGCTCAGCCGGGACTGGACTCTACAATGAGCAGTTCTTC,CASSAGTGLYNEQFF
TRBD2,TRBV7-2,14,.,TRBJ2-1,TGTGCCAGCAGCTTACCGGGACTAGCGGGAGAGCAGTTCTTC,CASSLPGLAGEQFF
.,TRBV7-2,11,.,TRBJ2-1,TGTGCCAGCAGCTTTAAGCATGAGCAGTTCTTC,CASSFKHEQFF
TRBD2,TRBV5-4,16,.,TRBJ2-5,TGTGCCAGCAGCTTGCTCCGACTAGCGGGAAAAGAGACCCAGTACTTC,CASSLLRLAGKETQYF
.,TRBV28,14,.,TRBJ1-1,TGTGCCAGCAGTCCAGAGGACAGGAACACTGAAGCTTTCTTT,CASSPEDRNTEAFF
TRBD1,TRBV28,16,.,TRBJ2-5,TGTGCCAGCAACAGCGCCGGGACAGGATTTCGCGAGACCCAGTACTTC,CASNSAGTGFRETQYF
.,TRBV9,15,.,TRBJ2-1,TGTGCCAGCAGCGTAACCGGGGGGACATACAATGAGCAGTTCTTC,CASSVTGGTYNEQFF
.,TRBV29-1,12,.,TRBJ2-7,TGCAGCGTTAGGGACTTTACCTACGAGCAGTACTTC,CSVRDFTYEQYF
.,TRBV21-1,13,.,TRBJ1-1,TGTGCCAGCAGCAAAACGGGGTGCCTCGAAGCTTTCTTT,CASSKTGCLEAFF
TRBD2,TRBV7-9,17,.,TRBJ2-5,TGTGCCAGCAGCCCTCGCCTAGCGGGACCCTTCCGGGAGACCCAGTACTTC,CASSPRLAGPFRETQYF
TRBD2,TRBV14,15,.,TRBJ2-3,TGTGCCAGCAGCTATTGGACTAGCGGGATAGATACGCAGTATTTT,CASSYWTSGIDTQYF
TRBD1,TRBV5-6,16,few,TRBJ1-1,TGTGCCAGCATACGGGGACAGGGATTCCTCGGGACTGAAGCTTTCTTT,CASIRGQGFLGTEAFF
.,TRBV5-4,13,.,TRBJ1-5,TGTGCCAGCAGCTTGGATCGGGATCAGCCCCAGCATTTT,CASSLDRDQPQHF
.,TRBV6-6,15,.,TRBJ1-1,TGTGCCAGCAGGATCGGGACACCCATGAACACTGAAGCTTTCTTT,CASRIGTPMNTEAFF
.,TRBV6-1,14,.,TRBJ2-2,TGTGCCAGCATACCAAGAGCGAACACCGGGGAGCTGTTTTTT,CASIPRANTGELFF
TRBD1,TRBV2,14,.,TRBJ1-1,TGTGCCAGCAGTTGGGGACAGAGAAACACTGAAGCTTTCTTT,CASSWGQRNTEAFF
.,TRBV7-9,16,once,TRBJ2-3,TGTGCCAGCAGCGTCAGACCCGGGACTCTCACAGATACGCAGTATTTT,CASSVRPGTLTDTQYF
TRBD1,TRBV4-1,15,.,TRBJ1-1,TGCGCCAGCAGCCTTACAGGACAGGCCGACACTGAAGCTTTCTTT,CASSLTGQADTEAFF
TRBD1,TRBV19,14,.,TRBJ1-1,TGTGCCAGTAGTATGGGGACAGGGGACACTGAAGCTTTCTTT,CASSMGTGDTEAFF
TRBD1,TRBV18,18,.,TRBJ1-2,TGTGCCAGCTCACCTTTGACAGGGGCCTACGTCGCTAACTATGGCTACACCTTC,CASSPLTGAYVANYGYTF